Presented here are 27 T cell receptor beta chains from one specimen sequenced in a study of cytomegalovirus exposure and HLA in healthy donors (dated by TCRdb to about 2017). The method was the immunoSEQ multiplex PCR assay. For the multiplex PCR, a mixture combining 60 forward primers for TCR Vbeta segments and 13 reverse primers for TCR Jbeta segments was used. The immuneACCESS repertoire file appears here via TCRdb, limited to in-frame rearrangements. These files lack a portion of the clones; in checked studies, under half of the deficit traces to unresolved V genes, and the cause of the others is not known. The sample contains fewer than 250,000 clones, roughly 80% of them found a single time. Roughly 1.6% of the sample comes from the top ten. Sequencing was performed on PBMCs. The source is a young woman in good health and CMV-seronegative.

The V gene is TRBV6-5, the J gene TRBJ1-2, with 7 nucleotides matching TRBD1. Germline lookup yields CDR1 MNHEY and CDR2 SVGAGI. This CDR3 comprises 14 residues. The V and J ends lost 2 bases and 7 bases, in that order; junction bases with no gene match: 7. CDR3 protein: CASSYLTGNGGYTF. The CDR3 DNA reads TGTGCCAGCAGTTACCTGACAGGGAATGGTGGCTACACCTTC.

This clone was seen only once. The chain joins TRBV7-2 to TRBJ2-3; 7 bases map to TRBD2. V lost 1 base and J lost 4; bases outside the gene matches: 8. Germline lookup yields CDR1 SGHTA and CDR2 FQGNSA. This CDR3 comprises 16 residues. For the CDR3, the DNA is TGTGCCAGCAGCTTAGGGGGCGGGGGTGCTGCAGATACGCAGTATTTT. This codes for CASSLGGGGAADTQYF.

This chain connects TRBV6-6 to TRBJ2-7; 8 nucleotides agree with TRBD1. With 4 bases clipped from V and 3 bases from J, the junction kept 8 bases outside the gene matches. The CDR3 sequence is 15 residues long. CDR1 MNHNY and CDR2 SVGAGI come from the germline V gene (reference sequence). CDR3 sequence reads: CASSSPGTGGYEQYF. The CDR3 DNA reads as TGTGCCAGCAGTTCACCCGGGACAGGAGGCTACGAGCAGTACTTC.

The genes are TRBV28 and TRBJ2-1; perhaps TRBD1 as D (6 bases). The CDR3 loop spans 14 amino acids. CDR1 and CDR2 from the germline V gene are MDHEN and SYDVKM. V was shortened by 5 bases and J by 4 bases, with 12 bases between the two germline ends. The DNA for the CDR3 is TGTGCCAGCAGTAGCGCGACAGGTTACAATGAGCAGTTCTTC. The encoded protein is CASSSATGYNEQFF.

The chain joins TRBV4-2 to TRBJ2-6, with 8 bases matching TRBD2. J was trimmed by 0 bases and V by 4 bases; bases with no gene match: 5. This CDR3 has 17 residues. The V gene's germline CDR1 is LGHNA and CDR2 YNFKEQ. In DNA form, the CDR3 reads TGTGCCAGCAGCCGTCGGGGGGGGGACTCTGGGGCCAACGTCCTGACTTTC. As protein: CASSRRGGDSGANVLTF.

This clone showed up just once. This chain connects TRBV5-8 to TRBJ2-2; no clear D gene. Trimming removed 4 bases at V and 5 bases at J, with 6 bases between. The CDR3 is 12 amino acids. Germline lookup yields CDR1 SGHTS and CDR2 YDEGEE. In nucleotides, the CDR3 is TGTGCCAGCAGCATAAATACCGGGGAGCTGTTTTTT. This encodes CASSINTGELFF.

The chain is built from TRBV5-6 and TRBJ1-2; D gene uncertain. The germline V gene encodes CDR1 SGHDT and CDR2 YYEEEE. Trimming took off 3 bases at V and 8 bases at J, with 14 bases between the two ends. The CDR3 length is 13 residues. CDR3: CASSSIQPGGYTF. The CDR3 coding sequence is TGTGCCAGCAGCTCAATTCAGCCAGGAGGCTACACCTTC.

This clone was counted a single time. The rearrangement links TRBV9 to TRBJ2-3; tentatively, D is TRBD1 (6 bases). Germline V gene lookup returns CDR1 SGDLS and CDR2 YYNGEE. The CDR3 covers 15 residues. Trimming pared 0 bases from V and 5 bases from J, leaving 13 bases between. The CDR3, as DNA: TGTGCCAGCAGCGTAGCAGGGGACAAGCTAGATACGCAGTATTTT. It translates to CASSVAGDKLDTQYF.

The chain combines TRBV9 with TRBJ1-5, with D possibly matching TRBD1 (5 bases). The CDR3 has 15 residues. Germline V gene data show CDR1 as SGDLS and CDR2 as YYNGEE. Deletions cut 3 bases from V and 3 bases from J, with 13 bases between. The CDR3 sequence: CASSAPGGDNQPQHF. In nucleotides, the CDR3 is TGTGCCAGCAGCGCCCCTGGGGGGGACAATCAGCCCCAGCATTTT.

This chain joins TRBV28 and TRBJ2-5, with 8 positions matching TRBD1. The CDR3 is 16 amino acids. J gave up 5 bases and V 5 bases, and 13 bases lay outside the gene matches. Germline lookup yields CDR1 MDHEN and CDR2 SYDVKM. CDR3 protein: CASSGSGGFGGETQYF. Written as DNA, the CDR3 is TGTGCCAGCAGTGGCTCAGGGGGCTTTGGGGGGGAGACCCAGTACTTC.

The chain is built from TRBV4-3 and TRBJ2-7, with D possibly being TRBD2 (5 bases). The V end lost 1 base, the J end lost 4 bases, and 8 bases lay between the germline ends. Germline V gene sequence: CDR1 LGHNA, CDR2 YSLEER. This CDR3 comprises 13 residues. CDR3 region: CASSQGLLYEQYF. For the CDR3, the DNA is TGCGCCAGCAGCCAAGGACTATTATACGAGCAGTACTTC.

The V call is TRBV7-2, the J call TRBJ2-2, with 9 bases that match TRBD1. This CDR3 is 14 amino acids long. Germline V gene data show CDR1 as SGHTA and CDR2 as FQGNSA. Trimming cost V 4 bases and J 5 bases; bases outside gene matches: 2. CDR3: CASSSGQGTGELFF. In nucleotides, the CDR3 is TGTGCCAGCAGCTCCGGACAGGGGACCGGGGAGCTGTTTTTT.

This chain links TRBV4-2 with TRBJ1-2; D gene unclear. The CDR3 runs to 15 residues. Trimming pared 1 base from V and 7 bases from J, leaving 16 bases between. CDR1 is LGHNA, CDR2 YNFKEQ, per germline. In nucleotides, the CDR3 is TGTGCCAGCAGCCAAGTAGGTGGTACGGGTAGTGGCTACACCTTC. Translated: CASSQVGGTGSGYTF.

The V call is TRBV11-2, the J call TRBJ1-1, with a possible D match to TRBD1 (5 bases). The CDR3 is 16 amino acids. Germline CDR1 and CDR2: SGHAT and FQNNGV. V lost 1 base and J lost 3, with 15 bases in between. The CDR3 nucleotides read TGTGCCAGCAGCTTAGGGGGACTATCTGGGCACACTGAAGCTTTCTTT. Translating it yields CASSLGGLSGHTEAFF.

The chain is built from TRBV6-5 and TRBJ2-3, with 7 positions matching TRBD2. The CDR3 is 15 residues long. Per germline, CDR1 MNHEY and CDR2 SVGAGI. The trim removed 6 bases at V and 2 bases at J, leaving 8 bases unmatched. The CDR3 here is CASSWRGGLTDTQYF. The CDR3 nucleotides read TGTGCCAGCAGCTGGCGCGGGGGTCTCACAGATACGCAGTATTTT.

The CDR3 sequence is CSVGGGPFSYEQYF. The CDR3 nucleotides read TGCAGCGTTGGGGGGGGACCCTTCTCCTACGAGCAGTACTTC. The V gene is TRBV29-1, the J gene TRBJ2-7; TRBD2 agrees at 7 bases. Unmatched junction bases numbered 6, after V lost 4 bases and J lost 0 bases. Germline CDR1 is SQVTM and CDR2 is ANQGSEA. The CDR3 length is 14 residues.

This chain's CDR3 is CSVAPGQGASYTF. In DNA form, the CDR3 reads TGCAGCGTAGCTCCGGGACAGGGGGCAAGCTACACCTTC. J is TRBJ1-2 and V is TRBV29-1; 12 bases fit TRBD1. Germline CDR1 SQVTM, CDR2 ANQGSEA. V lost 6 bases, J lost 9 bases, and 8 bases stayed unmatched. This CDR3 comprises 13 residues.

The V and J genes are TRBV5-4 and TRBJ2-5; TRBD1 might be the D (5 bases). The germline CDR1 and CDR2 sequences are SGHNT and YYREEE (reference sequence). The CDR3 covers 15 residues. Trimming pared 5 bases from V and 5 bases from J, leaving 19 bases between. The CDR3 region has the DNA TGTGCCAGCAGGTACGAAAAGACAGCAATGGAGACCCAGTACTTC. Protein sequence: CASRYEKTAMETQYF.

The chain joins TRBV5-4 to TRBJ1-2; TRBD1 agrees at 8 bases. This CDR3 spans 13 amino acids. Per the germline V gene, CDR1 is SGHNT and CDR2 is YYREEE (reference sequence). J lost 5 bases, V lost 4 bases, and 4 bases had no gene match. CDR3 loop: CASSRRTGYGYTF. Here the CDR3 DNA reads TGTGCCAGCAGCCGGAGGACAGGGTATGGCTACACCTTC.

This clone was found a few times. This sequence joins TRBV6-5 and TRBJ1-1; TRBD1 matches 7 bases. The CDR3 contains 15 residues. V was pared by 6 bases and J by 1 base, with 8 bases of the junction left unmatched. The germline CDR1 and CDR2 sequences are MNHEY and SVGAGI. The CDR3 spells CASRPNRDRNTEAFF. In DNA, the CDR3 is TGTGCCAGCAGACCAAACCGGGACAGGAACACTGAAGCTTTCTTT.

The rearrangement uses TRBV7-2 and TRBJ2-1, with TRBD1 as a possible D gene (6 bases). The CDR3 is 14 residues long. V dropped 5 bases and J dropped 9 bases, with 17 bases sitting between them. The germline gives CDR1 SGHTA, CDR2 FQGNSA. CDR3 region: CASSPRAQGGEQFF. CDR3 sequence (DNA): TGTGCCAGCAGCCCAAGGGCCCAAGGGGGTGAGCAGTTCTTC.

This chain joins TRBV4-3 and TRBJ2-1; TRBD1 might be the D (5 bases). Germline V lookup: CDR1 LGHNA, CDR2 YSLEER. The CDR3 length is 14 residues. Trimming shortened V by 4 bases and J by 9 bases, and 16 bases separated the two germline ends. CDR3 amino acids: CASSRQGSIGEQFF. As DNA, the CDR3 is TGCGCCAGCAGCCGTCAGGGTAGTATCGGTGAGCAGTTCTTC.

The chain is built from TRBV5-4 and TRBJ2-3, with D possibly being TRBD1 (6 bases). V was shortened by 1 base and J by 4 bases, with 10 bases between the two germline ends. The germline V gene has CDR1 SGHNT and CDR2 YYREEE (reference sequence). The CDR3 is 14 residues long. CDR3 sequence: CASSLKGDPDTQYF. Written as DNA, the CDR3 is TGTGCCAGCAGCTTGAAGGGGGACCCAGATACGCAGTATTTT.

The chain employs TRBV6-5 and TRBJ1-5; TRBD1 is a possible D gene (6 bases). Trimming removed 2 bases from V and 3 bases from J, with 8 bases in between. This CDR3 spans 14 amino acids. The germline gives CDR1 MNHEY, CDR2 SVGAGI. The CDR3: CASSYGQINQPQHF. The CDR3 region has the DNA TGTGCCAGCAGTTACGGACAGATCAATCAGCCCCAGCATTTT.

For the CDR3, the DNA is TGTGCCAGCAGTTTGAGGCAGCGGCTCTTAGGGTATGGCTACACCTTC. The encoded protein is CASSLRQRLLGYGYTF. This rearrangement joins TRBV28 to TRBJ1-2; no reliable D call. The V end lost 3 bases, the J end lost 5 bases, and 19 bases lay between the germline ends. Germline CDR1 is MDHEN and CDR2 is SYDVKM. The CDR3 is 16 residues long.

This rearrangement joins TRBV19 to TRBJ1-1, with no clear D. Germline V lookup: CDR1 LNHDA, CDR2 SQIVND (reference sequence). The V gene lost 7 bases and the J gene lost 1 base, with 7 bases spanning the gap. The CDR3 runs 12 residues. CDR3 in amino acids: CASMKRNTEAFF. DNA of the CDR3: TGTGCCAGTATGAAGCGGAACACTGAAGCTTTCTTT.

This clone has just a few counts. The rearrangement joins TRBV28 to TRBJ2-1, with TRBD2 as a possible D gene (6 bases). Germline V gives CDR1 MDHEN, CDR2 SYDVKM. Trimming removed 0 bases from V and 8 bases from J, with 11 bases in between. This CDR3 spans 14 amino acids. CDR3 sequence reads: CASSLWPGGDEQFF. DNA for the CDR3: TGTGCCAGCAGTTTATGGCCTGGCGGGGATGAGCAGTTCTTC.